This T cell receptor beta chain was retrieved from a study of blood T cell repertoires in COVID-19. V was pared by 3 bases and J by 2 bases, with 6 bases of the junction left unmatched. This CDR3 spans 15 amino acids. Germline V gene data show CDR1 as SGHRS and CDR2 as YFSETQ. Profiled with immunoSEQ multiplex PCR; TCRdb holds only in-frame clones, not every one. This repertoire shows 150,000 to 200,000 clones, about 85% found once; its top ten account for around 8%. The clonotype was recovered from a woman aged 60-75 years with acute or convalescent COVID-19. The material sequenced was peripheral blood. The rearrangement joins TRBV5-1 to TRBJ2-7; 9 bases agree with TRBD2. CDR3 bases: TGCGCCAGCAGCTGGACTAGCGAAAGGGCCTACGAGCAGTACTTC. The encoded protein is CASSWTSERAYEQYF.